This passage covers 27 T cell receptor beta chains from one sample sequenced in a study of cytomegalovirus exposure and HLA in healthy donors. Vbeta (60) and Jbeta (13) primers were used in the PCR. Some clones are missing from TCRdb's copy, which holds only in-frame ones; the method was immunoSEQ multiplex PCR. This table holds about 170,000 clones, roughly 80% found once. Sequencing was performed on PBMCs. The receptors originated from a boy younger than 10 in good health and CMV-seronegative.

This clone was counted only a few times. The V gene is TRBV4-1, the J gene TRBJ1-2, with D unclear. The V end was cut by 4 bases, the J end by 4 bases, with 16 bases between. CDR3 length: 15 amino acids. Per germline, CDR1 MGHRA and CDR2 YSYEKL. CDR3 in DNA: TGCGCCAGCAGCCTCCGTTTCGGAACTACCTATGGCTACACCTTC. Amino acid sequence: CASSLRFGTTYGYTF.

The chain carries TRBV5-1 and TRBJ2-3; TRBD2 aligns across 8 bases. The germline CDR1 and CDR2 sequences are SGHRS and YFSETQ. CDR3 length: 17 amino acids. With V trimmed by 1 base and J by 2 bases, 9 bases remained unmatched. This CDR3 reads CASSLRGVGLATDTQYF. DNA for the CDR3: TGCGCCAGCAGCTTGCGCGGGGTCGGACTAGCCACAGATACGCAGTATTTT.

J is TRBJ2-7 and V is TRBV2; 13 bases are shared with TRBD2. Germline lookup yields CDR1 SNHLY and CDR2 FYNNEI. J was trimmed by 2 bases and V by 10 bases; bases with no gene match: 5. This CDR3 spans 14 amino acids. CDR3 DNA sequence: TGTGCCACGACTGGGACTAGCGGGACCTACGAGCAGTACTTC. Its translation is CATTGTSGTYEQYF.

J is TRBJ2-2 and V is TRBV30; TRBD2 aligns across 12 bases. The V gene end was trimmed by 2 bases and the J gene end by 4 bases; junction bases not matched to a gene: 8. In germline, CDR1 is GTSNPN, CDR2 SVGIG (reference sequence). The CDR3 has 17 residues. CDR3 coding DNA: TGTGCCTGGAGTACCGGGACTAGCGGGTGGAGCACCGGGGAGCTGTTTTTT. Protein: CAWSTGTSGWSTGELFF.

J is TRBJ2-3 and V is TRBV25-1; weak D call: TRBD2 (6 bases). CDR3 length equals 13 residues. Trimming removed 1 base at V and 5 bases at J, with 7 bases between. Germline V gene sequence: CDR1 MGHDK, CDR2 SYGVNS. CDR3 DNA: TGTGCCAGCAGTGAATTGCGGGAAGATACGCAGTATTTT. Translation: CASSELREDTQYF.

The chain carries TRBV11-2 and TRBJ2-1; TRBD2 matches at 7 bases. This CDR3 has 16 residues. From germline, CDR1 is SGHAT and CDR2 FQNNGV. V lost 5 bases to trimming and J lost 4 bases; unmatched junction nucleotides: 11. The CDR3 bases are TGTGCCAGCAGCCCAATTGGCGGGAGATCGTACAATGAGCAGTTCTTC. Amino acid sequence: CASSPIGGRSYNEQFF.

The rearrangement joins TRBV13 to TRBJ2-2, with D tentatively TRBD2 (5 bases). CDR1 is PRHDT and CDR2 is FYEKMQ in the germline V gene (reference sequence). CDR3 length: 14 residues. The ends were cut back, 2 bases at V and 8 bases at J, with 12 bases in the middle. In DNA form, the CDR3 reads TGTGCCAGCAGCTTATCGAGGGTCGCAGGGGAGCTGTTTTTT. Translated: CASSLSRVAGELFF.

This chain connects TRBV14 to TRBJ1-2; 7 nucleotides agree with TRBD1. CDR1 and CDR2 (germline): SGHDN, FVKESK. This CDR3 has 14 residues. V gave up 6 bases and J gave up 4 bases; unmatched junction bases: 8. The CDR3 sequence is CASSRDREGYGYTF. CDR3 nucleotide sequence: TGTGCCAGCAGTCGCGACAGGGAAGGCTATGGCTACACCTTC.

This clone has just one count. J is TRBJ2-7 and V is TRBV4-1; no firm D call. Trimming shortened V by 1 base and J by 4 bases, and 8 bases separated the two germline ends. Germline CDR1 MGHRA, CDR2 YSYEKL. The CDR3 extends over 13 amino acids. The CDR3 reads CASSQVETYEQYF. Here the CDR3 DNA reads TGCGCCAGCAGCCAAGTCGAGACTTACGAGCAGTACTTC.

The chain combines TRBV4-1 with TRBJ1-4, with D possibly matching TRBD1 (5 bases). Trimming shortened V by 0 bases and J by 4 bases, and 12 bases separated the two germline ends. The CDR3 contains 16 residues. Germline CDR1 is MGHRA and CDR2 is YSYEKL. This chain's CDR3 is CASSQDPAGVNEKLFF. The CDR3 nucleotides are TGCGCCAGCAGCCAAGATCCGGCGGGGGTTAATGAAAAACTGTTTTTT.

V usage is TRBV5-4 and J usage is TRBJ2-3; tentative D call: TRBD2 (7 bases). This CDR3 is built from 15 residues. Trimming took off 4 bases at V and 5 bases at J, with 17 bases between the two ends. Germline CDR1 is SGHNT and CDR2 is YYREEE (reference sequence). The DNA for the CDR3 is TGTGCCAGCAGCCCTGGGGGGGCCGTGGAAGATACGCAGTATTTT. This sequence encodes CASSPGGAVEDTQYF. The variable domain in full, with the rest retrieved from reference TRBV5-4 and TRBJ2-3, is ETGVTQSPTHLIKTRGQQVTLRCSSQSGHNTVSWYQQALGQGPQFIFQYYREEENGRGNFPPRFSGLQFPNYSSELNVNALELDDSALYLCASSPGGAVEDTQYFGPGTRLTVL.

The chain links TRBV2 to TRBJ1-1; tentative D call: TRBD1 (5 bases). Germline V CDR1 and CDR2: SNHLY, FYNNEI. Trimming stripped 3 bases from V and 6 bases from J, with 17 bases between. The CDR3 covers 15 residues. The CDR3 protein is CASSEESGGGAEAFF. The CDR3 DNA reads TGTGCCAGCAGTGAGGAGTCGGGGGGTGGCGCTGAAGCTTTCTTT.

The V gene is TRBV27, the J gene TRBJ2-1; 13 bases fit TRBD2. This CDR3 is built from 16 residues. Germline values: CDR1 MNHEY, CDR2 SMNVEV (reference sequence). Unmatched junction bases numbered 7, after V lost 5 bases and J lost 6 bases. CDR3 nucleotide sequence: TGTGCCAGCAGTCGAAGACTAGCGGGAGGCGTCAATGAGCAGTTCTTC. Translated: CASSRRLAGGVNEQFF.

This chain connects TRBV7-9 to TRBJ1-1, with D possibly being TRBD1 (6 bases). Germline values: CDR1 SEHNR, CDR2 FQNEAQ (reference sequence). The CDR3 covers 12 residues. Trimming removed 5 bases at V and 6 bases at J, with 10 bases between. For the CDR3, the DNA is TGTGCCAGCAGCGGTGGACAGCCTGAAGCTTTCTTT. Amino acid sequence: CASSGGQPEAFF.

The count of this clone is one. The chain recombines TRBV5-1 with TRBJ1-1; TRBD1 might be the D (5 bases). This CDR3 contains 15 residues. The V gene lost 6 bases and the J gene lost 2 bases, with 17 bases spanning the gap. The germline CDR1 and CDR2 sequences are SGHRS and YFSETQ. CDR3 region: CASTDWGGINTEAFF. In nucleotides, the CDR3 is TGCGCCAGCACCGACTGGGGGGGGATTAACACTGAAGCTTTCTTT.

This clone has a single count. The V and J genes are TRBV5-6 and TRBJ2-3; TRBD1 matches 9 bases. Germline CDR1 and CDR2: SGHDT and YYEEEE. The ends lost 4 bases at V and 5 bases at J; junction bases unmatched: 8. CDR3 size: 15 residues. The CDR3, as DNA: TGTGCCAGCAGCCGCGGGACAGGGCGGCGAGATACGCAGTATTTT. Translation: CASSRGTGRRDTQYF.

V gene TRBV19 combines with J gene TRBJ1-4; D is possibly TRBD1 (6 bases). The CDR3 covers 18 residues. Trimming removed 5 bases from V and 3 bases from J, with 22 bases in between. CDR1 LNHDA and CDR2 SQIVND come from the germline V gene (reference sequence). For the CDR3, the DNA is TGTGCCAGTAGTTCCGACCTTGGAACAGGGACGGCTAATGAAAAACTGTTTTTT. Encoded protein: CASSSDLGTGTANEKLFF.

Regarding this clone: One end of the junction does not line up with germline, which may come from a read error. The CDR3 loop reads CASSLDVRGQGTQYF. CDR3 coding DNA: TGCGCCAGCAGCTTGGATGTCAGGGGGCAAGGGACCCAGTACTTC. This chain connects TRBV5-1 to TRBJ2-5; TRBD1 matches at 8 bases. CDR3 length: 15 amino acids. Germline CDR1 SGHRS, CDR2 YFSETQ.

The chain recombines TRBV2 with TRBJ1-5; 8 bases are a match to TRBD1. The CDR3 totals 15 residues. Germline CDR1 and CDR2: SNHLY and FYNNEI. V dropped 3 bases and J dropped 6; count of bases not matched to a gene: 7. The CDR3 DNA follows: TGTGCCAGCAGTGACCGGGGACAGGCGGGTCAGCCCCAGCATTTT. Amino acids: CASSDRGQAGQPQHF.

Written as DNA, the CDR3 is TGTGCTAGTGGTTCCCCTTCGGTCTTCCGTGAGCAGTTCTTC. Its protein product is CASGSPSVFREQFF. J is TRBJ2-1 and V is TRBV12-5; D not certain. From germline, CDR1 is LGHNT and CDR2 FRNRAP. This CDR3 comprises 14 residues. The V gene lost 4 bases and the J gene lost 9 bases, with 16 bases spanning the gap.

The rearrangement links TRBV28 to TRBJ2-3; 13 nucleotides agree with TRBD2. J lost 2 bases, V lost 1 base, and 6 bases had no gene match. Germline V gene lookup returns CDR1 MDHEN and CDR2 SYDVKM. The CDR3 covers 18 residues. The CDR3 DNA reads TGTGCCAGCAGTTTATACCCCGGACTAGCGGGGGTCACAGATACGCAGTATTTT. Protein sequence: CASSLYPGLAGVTDTQYF. Drawing the rest from reference TRBV28 and TRBJ2-3, the complete variable domain is DVKVTQSSRYLVKRTGEKVFLECVQDMDHENMFWYRQDPGLGLRLIYFSYDVKMKEKGDIPEGYSVSREKKERFSLILESASTNQTSMYLCASSLYPGLAGVTDTQYFGPGTRLTVL.

The chain joins TRBV12-2 to TRBJ2-7; the DNA was not used to check the table's D call, TRBD2. TRBV12-2 has pseudogene status. This CDR3 region has 15 residues. The CDR3 DNA is TGTGCAAGACTTAAAGCATCCCCGAGCTCCTACGAGCAGTACTTC. It is translated as CARLKASPSSYEQYF.

This clone has only a few counts. This chain links TRBV5-1 with TRBJ1-2; weak D call: TRBD1 (6 bases). CDR1 is SGHRS and CDR2 is YFSETQ in the germline V gene. Trimming took 1 base from V and 6 from J, leaving 19 bases between them. CDR3 length: 16 amino acids. The CDR3 DNA sequence: TGCGCCAGCAGCTTGCGATCTAACTCAGGGGTGGATGGCTACACCTTC. Translated: CASSLRSNSGVDGYTF.

The chain joins TRBV4-2 to TRBJ2-2, with a possible D match to TRBD2 (5 bases). Trimming stripped 1 base from V and 6 bases from J, with 15 bases between. The length of the CDR3 is 16 residues. CDR1 and CDR2 (germline): LGHNA, YNFKEQ. The CDR3 loop is CASSQVLAEGSGELFF. The CDR3 DNA reads as TGTGCCAGCAGCCAAGTATTGGCCGAGGGCTCCGGGGAGCTGTTTTTT.

The V and J genes are TRBV11-2 and TRBJ2-1, with D hard to call. The CDR3 extends over 13 amino acids. The germline V and J ends were trimmed by 1 base and 6 bases, with 7 bases remaining between them. Per germline, CDR1 SGHAT and CDR2 FQNNGV. The DNA of the CDR3 is TGTGCCAGCAGCTTAGTAGCCAGCAATGAGCAGTTCTTC. Translation: CASSLVASNEQFF.

This chain joins TRBV7-9 and TRBJ2-3, with D maybe TRBD2 (6 bases). Germline-derived CDR1 and CDR2 are SEHNR and FQNEAQ (reference sequence). The ends were cut back, 5 bases at V and 3 bases at J, with 15 bases in the middle. This CDR3 is 15 amino acids long. This CDR3 is CASSRRALYTDTQYF. CDR3 DNA sequence: TGTGCCAGCAGCCGGAGGGCCTTATATACAGATACGCAGTATTTT. Full variable domain (outside the CDR3, taken from reference TRBV7-9 and TRBJ2-3): DTGVSQNPRHKITKRGQNVTFRCDPISEHNRLYWYRQTLGQGPEFLTYFQNEAQLEKSRLLSDRFSAERPKGSFSTLEIQRTEQGDSAMYLCASSRRALYTDTQYFGPGTRLTVL.

The rearrangement joins TRBV5-1 to TRBJ1-5; TRBD1 agrees at 7 bases. Germline V gene data show CDR1 as SGHRS and CDR2 as YFSETQ. CDR3 length: 14 amino acids. The V gene end was trimmed by 4 bases and the J gene end by 7 bases; junction bases not matched to a gene: 8. This chain's CDR3 is CASSPGTDVQPQHF. In nucleotides, the CDR3 is TGCGCCAGCAGCCCCGGGACAGATGTACAGCCCCAGCATTTT. Using reference TRBV5-1 and TRBJ1-5 for the parts outside the CDR3, the full variable domain is KAGVTQTPRYLIKTRGQQVTLSCSPISGHRSVSWYQQTPGQGLQFLFEYFSETQRNKGNFPGRFSGRQFSNSRSEMNVSTLELGDSALYLCASSPGTDVQPQHFGDGTRLSIL.